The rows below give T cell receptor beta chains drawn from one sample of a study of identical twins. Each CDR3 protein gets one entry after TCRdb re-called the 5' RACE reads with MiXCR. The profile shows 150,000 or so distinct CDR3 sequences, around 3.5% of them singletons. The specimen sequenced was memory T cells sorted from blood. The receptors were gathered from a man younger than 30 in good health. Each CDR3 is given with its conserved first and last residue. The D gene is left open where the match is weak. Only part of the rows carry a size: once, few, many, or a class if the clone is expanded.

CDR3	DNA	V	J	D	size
CSVASGRMNEQFF	TGCAGCGTTGCTAGCGGGAGGATGAATGAGCAGTTCTTC	TRBV29-1	TRBJ2-1	TRBD2	many
CASSLDHQGALNIQYF	TGCGCCAGCAGCTTAGACCATCAGGGGGCCTTAAACATTCAGTACTTC	TRBV5-1	TRBJ2-4	TRBD1	many
CASSFGTEHRGYTF	TGTGCCAGCAGTTTTGGCACGGAACATCGGGGCTACACCTTC	TRBV12-3/TRBV12-4	TRBJ1-2	.	many
CSAIRGWGADTQYF	TGCAGTGCTATACGAGGGTGGGGTGCAGATACGCAGTATTTT	TRBV20-1	TRBJ2-3	.	many
CAISDSGVSSYNEQFF	TGTGCCATCAGTGACTCTGGGGTCAGCTCCTACAATGAGCAGTTCTTC	TRBV10-3	TRBJ2-1	.	many
CASSAKGYGRAFKDTQYF	TGTGCCAGCAGCGCTAAGGGTTACGGGAGGGCCTTTAAAGATACGCAGTATTTT	TRBV2	TRBJ2-3	TRBD2	few
CASSSRLAGGGKTQYF	TGTGCCAGCAGTTCCCGACTAGCGGGAGGGGGAAAGACCCAGTACTTC	TRBV27	TRBJ2-5	TRBD2	few
CASSLDPNYGYTF	TGTGCCAGCAGCTTGGACCCTAACTATGGCTACACCTTC	TRBV12-3/TRBV12-4	TRBJ1-2	.	many
CASSFPGQVGTEAFF	TGTGCCAGCAGCTTCCCCGGACAGGTGGGCACTGAAGCTTTCTTT	TRBV7-9	TRBJ1-1	TRBD1	few
CASRRDIITGELFF	TGTGCCAGCAGGAGGGACATAATTACCGGGGAGCTGTTTTTT	TRBV2	TRBJ2-2	.	.
CASSDSWGPYNEQFF	TGTGCCAGCAGCGACAGTTGGGGGCCTTACAATGAGCAGTTCTTC	TRBV5-8	TRBJ2-1	.	many
CASSHSSTGELFF	TGTGCCAGCAGTCATTCATCGACCGGGGAGCTGTTTTTT	TRBV6-1	TRBJ2-2	.	.